This TCR beta chain originates from a study of cytomegalovirus exposure and HLA in healthy donors. Primers: 60 Vbeta forward and 13 Jbeta reverse. The table came from immunoSEQ multiplex PCR; TCRdb's copy has only in-frame clones and leaves some out. The sample records 40,000 or so clones, approximately 66% being singletons. The CDR3 is made up of 15 amino acids. V lost 11 bases and J lost 3; bases outside the gene matches: 14. Germline CDR1 and CDR2: MNHEY and SVGAGI. The sequence derives from a middle-aged man in good health and CMV-seropositive. The sample taken for sequencing was PBMCs. The V gene is TRBV6-5, the J gene TRBJ2-7; the match to TRBD2 covers 9 bases. The DNA for the CDR3 is TGTGCCCACCATTCCGGCGGGGGGGAAAACTACGAGCAGTACTTC. Amino acids: CAHHSGGGENYEQYF.